A selection of T cell receptor beta chains follows, all from one sample in a study of blood T cells in healthy people across ages. TCRdb reanalysed the 5' RACE reads using MiXCR and keeps one entry per CDR3 protein. The sample holds 1.5 million to 2 million distinct CDR3 sequences, 28% seen once. The specimen sequenced was blood. The receptors derive from a woman aged 25 to 39 in good health. Each CDR3 is given with its conserved first and last residue. A D gene is named only where the DNA matches it firmly. Expanded clones get a size class; other rows say once, few or many, or leave the size out.

abundance,d_gene,v_gene,j_gene,CDR3nt,CDR3aa
few,TRBD1,TRBV27,TRBJ2-7,TGTGCCAGCAGTTTCGGATGGACAGGGCTAAACTACGAGCAGTACTTC,CASSFGWTGLNYEQYF
-,TRBD1,TRBV6-6,TRBJ1-1,TGTGCCAGCAGTTACCCGATCGAACAGGGGGAGGCTTTCTTT,CASSYPIEQGEAFF
-,-,TRBV20-1,TRBJ2-7,TGCAGTGCTAGTAGATCGAACTCCTACGAGCAGTACTTC,CSASRSNSYEQYF
few,TRBD2,TRBV7-3,TRBJ2-1,TGTGCCAGCAGCTTACGGACTAGCGGGTTACGGGTCTCCTACAATGAGCAGTTCTTC,CASSLRTSGLRVSYNEQFF
few,TRBD2,TRBV7-2,TRBJ2-1,TGTGCCAGCAGCTTAGCGCAGCGGGAGAGTGAGCAGTTCTTC,CASSLAQRESEQFF
-,-,TRBV15,TRBJ2-4,TGTGCCACCCGTTGGGGAGGCACCCGAAACATTCAGTACTTC,CATRWGGTRNIQYF
-,-,TRBV7-2,TRBJ1-2,TGTGCCAGCCCGAAAAAAGAGTCAAGATTCGGTGGCTACACCTTC,CASPKKESRFGGYTF
-,TRBD2,TRBV5-1,TRBJ2-3,TGCGCCAGCAGCTCCGCTTACGGGGGGGCCGCAGATACGCAGTATTTT,CASSSAYGGAADTQYF
many,-,TRBV15,TRBJ2-7,TGTGCCACCAGCAGAGAACGAGTCGGCGGGGTCTACGAGCAGTACTTC,CATSRERVGGVYEQYF
-,-,TRBV7-9,TRBJ2-1,TGTGCCAGCAGCATAACTTACAATGAGCAGTTCTTC,CASSITYNEQFF
-,TRBD1,TRBV12-3/TRBV12-4,TRBJ1-1,TGTGCCAGCAGAAACTCCGGGACAGAGTTTGAAGCTTTCTTT,CASRNSGTEFEAFF
-,-,TRBV20-1,TRBJ2-7,TGCAGTGCTAGCGACTCCGGCTTCTCCTACGAGCAGTACTTC,CSASDSGFSYEQYF
-,-,TRBV7-7,TRBJ2-1,TGTGTCAGCAGCCCAGGGGGGAATGAGCAGTTCTTC,CVSSPGGNEQFF
few,-,TRBV2,TRBJ2-5,TGTGCCAGTCGGGTGGCCGTAGAGACCCAGTACTTC,CASRVAVETQYF
few,-,TRBV18,TRBJ2-1,TGTGCCAGCTCCCGGGACAAGACGAACAATGAGCAGTTCTTC,CASSRDKTNNEQFF
once,-,TRBV5-4,TRBJ1-2,TGTGCCAGCAGCTCCAACACGGGGGGCTACACCTTC,CASSSNTGGYTF
many,-,TRBV5-1,TRBJ2-7,TGCGCCAGCAGCAATCCTCAGGCGGAAGCCTACTACGAGCAGTACTTC,CASSNPQAEAYYEQYF
-,-,TRBV5-1,TRBJ1-5,TGCGCCAGCAGCTGGGGGCCTGCTCAGCCCCAGCATTTT,CASSWGPAQPQHF
-,-,TRBV18,TRBJ2-7,TGTGCCAGCGCCAAGATGGACGGGCCCTACGAGCAGTACTTC,CASAKMDGPYEQYF
few,-,TRBV5-1,TRBJ2-5,TGCGCCAGCAGCTTTGGGGCGTGGACGTCCGCGGGAGAGACCCAGTACTTC,CASSFGAWTSAGETQYF
few,-,TRBV5-1,TRBJ1-4,TGCGCCAGCGGCGAACAGGTTAATGAAAAACTGTTTTTT,CASGEQVNEKLFF
-,TRBD1,TRBV28,TRBJ2-1,TGTGCCAGCAGTCCAGGGACAGGGGTCTTCGGTGAGCAGTTCTTC,CASSPGTGVFGEQFF
-,-,TRBV7-9,TRBJ1-4,TGTGCCAGCAGCTTAGCCCACCCCGAGGAAGAACTGTTTTTT,CASSLAHPEEELFF
once,-,TRBV28,TRBJ1-6,TGTGCCAGCAGTTTATCCCAAATACGACAGAATAATTCACCCCTCCACTTT,CASSLSQIRQNNSPLHF
few,-,TRBV7-2,TRBJ2-7,TGTGCCAGCAGTTCTACCCCGACTGTTTACGAGCAGTACTTC,CASSSTPTVYEQYF
many,-,TRBV20-1,TRBJ2-3,TGCAGTGCTAGAGATTCAAATACGCAGTATTTT,CSARDSNTQYF
few,TRBD2,TRBV5-5,TRBJ2-5,TGTGCCAGCAGCTTCGGCGGGAGCCCCGTGGAGCAGTACTTC,CASSFGGSPVEQYF
few,TRBD1,TRBV19,TRBJ2-3,TGTGCCAGCTGGACAGGGCGTGGAGATACGCAGTATTTT,CASWTGRGDTQYF
many,-,TRBV2,TRBJ2-1,TGTGCCAGCGAGAGGGAAAGCGGTGAGCAGTTCTTC,CASERESGEQFF
-,-,TRBV5-1,TRBJ2-4,TGCGCCGGCACCCCTTCTGACAGCTGGGCCTACAATGAGCAGTACTTC,CAGTPSDSWAYNEQYF
-,TRBD2,TRBV6-6,TRBJ2-3,TGTGCCAGCAGTACACTAGCGGTTAGCACAGATACGCAGTATTTT,CASSTLAVSTDTQYF
-,-,TRBV2,TRBJ2-5,TGTGCCACCAAAACGGCCGGGGGACAAGAGACCCAGTACTTC,CATKTAGGQETQYF
-,-,TRBV7-9,TRBJ2-1,TGTGCCAGCAGCCCATCCCGCGGGAAGACCTACAATGAGCAGTTCTTC,CASSPSRGKTYNEQFF
-,-,TRBV12-3/TRBV12-4,TRBJ2-1,TGTGCCAGCAGTAGGTGGACAGAGTACAATGAGCAGTTCTTC,CASSRWTEYNEQFF
few,TRBD2,TRBV7-2,TRBJ2-7,TGTGCCAGCAGCCCCGAGCGGGGGGGAAGGATCGAGCAGTACTTC,CASSPERGGRIEQYF